A selection of T cell receptor beta chains follows, all from one sample in a study of PD-1 blockade in classical Hodgkin lymphoma. Profiling relied on immunoSEQ multiplex PCR, and the TCRdb table lists in-frame clones only, not all of them. The sample lists 40,000 to 50,000 clones, more than 85% occurring once. Sequencing was performed on peripheral blood mononuclear cells (PBMCs), taken before the second cycle of nivolumab. The receptors come from a human donor with classical Hodgkin lymphoma. The CDR3 runs from the conserved cysteine through the conserved F or W. Fields, in order: J gene, V gene, clone size, D gene, CDR3 DNA, CDR3 protein. The D gene is left open where the match is weak. Rows may omit the clone size; those that give it use once, few, many or a size class.

TRBJ2-5,TRBV5-1,NA,NA,TGCGCCAGCAGCTTGGGGGTGGACGACTCGCGCGAGACCCAGTACTTC,CASSLGVDDSRETQYF
TRBJ2-3,TRBV7-3,few,NA,TGTGCCAGCAGCCCACTAGCGAGGGGGGATACGCAGTATTTT,CASSPLARGDTQYF
TRBJ2-1,TRBV19,NA,NA,TGTGCCAGTAGTACCCCGGCGGGGTACAATGAGCAGTTCTTC,CASSTPAGYNEQFF
TRBJ2-1,TRBV5-5,NA,NA,TGTGCCAGCAGCCCCCAGGATGAGCAGTTCTTC,CASSPQDEQFF
TRBJ2-1,TRBV7-9,NA,TRBD2,TGTGCCAGCAGCTTAGCAGCGGGGTCCTACAATGAGCAGTTCTTC,CASSLAAGSYNEQFF
TRBJ1-4,TRBV18,NA,NA,TGTGCCAGCTCACCACATAGGGGTCCTAATGAAAAACTGTTTTTT,CASSPHRGPNEKLFF
TRBJ2-1,TRBV6-1,NA,NA,TGTGCCAGCACGCGATCCTACAATGAGCAGTTCTTC,CASTRSYNEQFF
TRBJ2-7,TRBV7-3,NA,TRBD1,TGTGCCAGCAGCTCGGGACAGGGGGCAAGAACGTACGAGCAGTACTTC,CASSSGQGARTYEQYF
TRBJ2-7,TRBV7-8,NA,NA,TGTGCCAGCAGCCCTACACCCTACGAGCAGTACTTC,CASSPTPYEQYF
TRBJ2-3,TRBV2,NA,NA,TGTGCCATCCCAGGGACCCTCCTTAGCACAGATACGCAGTATTTT,CAIPGTLLSTDTQYF
TRBJ1-1,TRBV5-1,NA,NA,TGCGCCAGCAGTTCCGGACAACCGAACACTGAAGCTTTCTTT,CASSSGQPNTEAFF
TRBJ2-7,TRBV5-1,NA,NA,TGCGCCAGCAGCCGCACAGGGACCCAAGTAACCTTC,CASSRTGTQVTF
TRBJ2-7,TRBV4-1,NA,TRBD1,TGCGCCAGCGCCGGGACAGCACCCTACGAGCAGTACTTC,CASAGTAPYEQYF
TRBJ2-7,TRBV18,NA,TRBD1,TGTGCCAGCTCACCAACGGACAGGGGACTCTACGAGCAGTACTTC,CASSPTDRGLYEQYF
TRBJ2-1,TRBV5-1,NA,TRBD2,TGCGCCAGCAGCCCAAAAATAGCGGGAGGGGGGTATGAGCAGTTCTTC,CASSPKIAGGGYEQFF
TRBJ2-3,TRBV5-4,NA,NA,TGTGCCAGCAAGGAGCGGGCAAGCACAGATACGCAGTATTTT,CASKERASTDTQYF
TRBJ2-3,TRBV11-2,NA,NA,TGTGCCAGCAGCTTAAGGGGACGGTTCACAGATACGCAGTATTTT,CASSLRGRFTDTQYF
TRBJ2-7,TRBV28,NA,NA,TGTGCCAGCAGTTTAGGGGGGGCCGACGAGCAGTACTTC,CASSLGGADEQYF
TRBJ1-1,TRBV1,NA,NA,TGCACCAGCAGCCAAGGGCACGTGGCAAGGGGACAGGGGAATACTGAAGCTTTCTTT,CTSSQGHVARGQGNTEAFF
TRBJ2-3,TRBV11-2,once,TRBD1,TGTGCCAGCAGCCCCCGACAGGGGGGCACAGATACGCAGTATTTT,CASSPRQGGTDTQYF
TRBJ1-6,TRBV28,NA,TRBD1,TGTGCCAGCAGCCGGACAGGGATTAATTCACCCCTCCACTTT,CASSRTGINSPLHF
TRBJ2-1,TRBV9,once,NA,TGTGCCAGCAGCGAAGGGTCGTTCCATGAGCAGTTCTTC,CASSEGSFHEQFF
TRBJ1-4,TRBV28,NA,NA,TGTGCCAGCAGTTTCCCCGGGACGAATAATGAAAAACTGTTTTTT,CASSFPGTNNEKLFF
TRBJ2-7,TRBV6-6,NA,TRBD2,TGTGCCAGCAGTCCCTATAGCGGGGTCTCCTACGAGCAGTACTTC,CASSPYSGVSYEQYF
TRBJ2-1,TRBV7-2,NA,NA,TGTGCCAACTACTTGCCCCCCCCCTACAATGAGCAGTTCTTC,CANYLPPPYNEQFF
TRBJ2-2,TRBV5-8,NA,NA,TGTGCCAGCAATGGGAGGGGGCTCAACACCGGGGAGCTGTTTTTT,CASNGRGLNTGELFF